One and the same sample provided the 7 T cell receptor beta chains below, sequenced in a study of glioma-infiltrating T cells after dendritic cell vaccination. Clones were read by immunoSEQ multiplex PCR, and TCRdb kept only the in-frame ones, dropping some. The sample lists 95,000 or so clones; 70% to 90% were seen once. The sequencing used blood, collected before dendritic cell vaccination. The receptors were gathered from a human donor with glioblastoma.

This rearrangement joins TRBV6-1 to TRBJ2-1, with TRBD2 matching 7 bases. V was pared by 4 bases and J by 5 bases, with 5 bases of the junction left unmatched. This CDR3 is 14 amino acids long. Per the germline V gene, CDR1 is MNHNS and CDR2 is SASEGT. CDR3 loop: CASSVRTSDNEQFF. The CDR3 DNA follows: TGTGCCAGCAGTGTGAGGACTAGTGACAATGAGCAGTTCTTC.

The V and J genes are TRBV2 and TRBJ2-1; 8 nucleotides align to TRBD2. Trimming at V came to 1 base and at J to 9 bases, leaving 11 bases not matched to a gene. Germline CDR1 SNHLY, CDR2 FYNNEI. This CDR3 is 16 amino acids long. The CDR3 nucleotides read TGTGCCAGCAGTGAAGTGAATGGACTAGCCCCCGGTGAGCAGTTCTTC. It yields the protein CASSEVNGLAPGEQFF.

This rearrangement joins TRBV5-4 to TRBJ2-3, with D possibly matching TRBD2 (7 bases). CDR3 length: 15 residues. CDR1 SGHNT and CDR2 YYREEE come from the germline V gene (reference sequence). V lost 8 bases and J 2 bases, leaving 18 bases between the germline ends. CDR3 nucleotides: TGTGCCAGTAGGTTGGGCGGGGGCCTCACAGATACGCAGTATTTT. It yields the protein CASRLGGGLTDTQYF.

The CDR3 DNA sequence: TGTGCCAGCAGTTTAGGGGGCTTCTTCTCCTACGAGCAGTACTTC. Protein sequence: CASSLGGFFSYEQYF. V is TRBV28 and J is TRBJ2-5; possibly TRBD1 for D (6 bases). The assigned J gene may be wrong: the sequence end matches TRBJ2-7 better. The CDR3 is made up of 15 amino acids. Germline V CDR1 and CDR2: MDHEN, SYDVKM.

The J gene is TRBJ1-5, the V gene TRBV19, with a tentative D call TRBD1 (5 bases). With 3 bases removed from V and 0 bases from J, the gap between germline ends came to 15 bases. From germline, CDR1 is LNHDA and CDR2 SQIVND (reference sequence). The CDR3 spans 17 residues. The CDR3 DNA reads TGTGCCAGTAGTATCGTATCGGGGGATTATAGCAATCAGCCCCAGCATTTT. It yields the protein CASSIVSGDYSNQPQHF. The variable domain in full, with the rest retrieved from reference TRBV19 and TRBJ1-5, is DGGITQSPKYLFRKEGQNVTLSCEQNLNHDAMYWYRQDPGQGLRLIYYSQIVNDFQKGDIAEGYSVSREKKESFPLTVTSAQKNPTAFYLCASSIVSGDYSNQPQHFGDGTRLSIL.

To note about this clone: One end of the junction varies from germline; a read error may be responsible. The chain joins TRBV30 to TRBJ2-2; possibly TRBD2 for D (6 bases). The CDR3 is 11 amino acids. The germline gives CDR1 GTSNPN, CDR2 SVGIG (reference sequence). The CDR3 coding sequence is TGCGGGGGTTCGAACACCGGGGAGCTGTTTTTT. This sequence encodes CGGSNTGELFF.

CDR3 residues: CASSLSREAYEQYF. CDR3 DNA sequence: TGTGCCAGCAGCCTCTCCCGGGAGGCCTACGAGCAGTACTTC. The chain joins TRBV27 to TRBJ2-7, with TRBD2 matching over 7 bases. From germline, CDR1 is MNHEY and CDR2 SMNVEV (reference sequence). The V segment lost 6 bases and the J segment 2 bases; nucleotides outside the gene matches: 7. This CDR3 contains 14 residues.